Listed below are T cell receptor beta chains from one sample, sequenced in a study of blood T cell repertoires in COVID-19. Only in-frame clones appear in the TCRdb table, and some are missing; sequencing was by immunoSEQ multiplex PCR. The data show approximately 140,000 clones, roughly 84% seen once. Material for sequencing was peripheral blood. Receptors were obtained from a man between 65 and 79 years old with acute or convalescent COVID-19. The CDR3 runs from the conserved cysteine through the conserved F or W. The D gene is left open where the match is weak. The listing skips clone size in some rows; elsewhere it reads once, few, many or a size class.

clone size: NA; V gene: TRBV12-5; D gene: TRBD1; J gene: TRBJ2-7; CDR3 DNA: TGTGCTAGTGGTTACCCGAGGGCGGGACAGGGGGCCTACGAGCAGTACTTC; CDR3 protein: CASGYPRAGQGAYEQYF
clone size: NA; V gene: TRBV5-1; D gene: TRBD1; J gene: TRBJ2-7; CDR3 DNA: TGCGCCAGCAGCTTGGGCTTAACAGGGGGGAACGAGCAGTACTTC; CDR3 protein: CASSLGLTGGNEQYF
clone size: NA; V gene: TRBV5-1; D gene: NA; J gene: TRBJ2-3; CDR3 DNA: TGCGCCAGCAGCACGGACGGACTAAGCACAGATACGCAGTATTTT; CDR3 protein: CASSTDGLSTDTQYF
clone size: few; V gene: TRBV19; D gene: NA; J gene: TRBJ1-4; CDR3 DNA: TGTGCCAGTAGTTTGGACAGTGGATATGAAAAACTGTTTTTT; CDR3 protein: CASSLDSGYEKLFF
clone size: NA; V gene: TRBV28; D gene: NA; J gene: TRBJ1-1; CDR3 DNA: TGTGCCAGCAGTTTTCAGTACAGCATGAACACTGAAGCTTTCTTT; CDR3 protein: CASSFQYSMNTEAFF
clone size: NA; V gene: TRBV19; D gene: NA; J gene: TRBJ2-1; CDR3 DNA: TGTGCCAGTAGTGTCCGAGGGCTCTCCTACAATGAGCAGTTCTTC; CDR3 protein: CASSVRGLSYNEQFF
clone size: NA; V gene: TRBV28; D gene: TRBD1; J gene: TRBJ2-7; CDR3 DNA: TGTGCCAGCGGTTCCCCACAGGGCAGGGGGTACGAGCAGTACTTC; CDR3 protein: CASGSPQGRGYEQYF
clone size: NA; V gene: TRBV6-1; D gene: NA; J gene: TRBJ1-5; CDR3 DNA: TGTGCCAGCAGTGAAGCCTCACCTAGTCAGCCCCAGCATTTT; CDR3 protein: CASSEASPSQPQHF
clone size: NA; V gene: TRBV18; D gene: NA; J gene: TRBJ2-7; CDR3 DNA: TGTGCCAGCTCACAAGGACAAACAAGGTCCGAGCAGTACTTC; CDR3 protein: CASSQGQTRSEQYF
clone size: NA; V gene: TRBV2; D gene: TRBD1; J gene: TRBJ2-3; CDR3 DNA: TGTGCCAGCAAGCGGACAGGTTACCCCACAGATACGCAGTATTTT; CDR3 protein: CASKRTGYPTDTQYF
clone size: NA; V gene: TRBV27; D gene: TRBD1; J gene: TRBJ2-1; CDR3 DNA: TGTGCCAGCAGTTTGGGGACAGTCTACAATGAGCAGTTCTTC; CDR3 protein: CASSLGTVYNEQFF
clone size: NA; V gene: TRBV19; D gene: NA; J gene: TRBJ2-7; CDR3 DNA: TGTGCCAGTAGTACGTCAGGGCCAAAATACGAGCAGTACTTC; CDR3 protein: CASSTSGPKYEQYF
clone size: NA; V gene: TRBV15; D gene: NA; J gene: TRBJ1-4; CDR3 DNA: TGTGCCACCAGCACTCCAGGGCTTCCTAATGAAAAACTGTTTTTT; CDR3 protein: CATSTPGLPNEKLFF
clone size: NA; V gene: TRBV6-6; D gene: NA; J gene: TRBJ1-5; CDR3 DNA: TGTGCCAGCACTCAGGGTGGTCAGCCCCAGCATTTT; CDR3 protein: CASTQGGQPQHF
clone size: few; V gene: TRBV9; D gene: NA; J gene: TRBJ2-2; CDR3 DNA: TGTGCCAGCAGCGTGGGGACAAACACCGGGGAGCTGTTTTTT; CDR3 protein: CASSVGTNTGELFF
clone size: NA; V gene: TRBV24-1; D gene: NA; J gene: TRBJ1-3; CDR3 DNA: TGTGCCACCAGTGATGGAGGACGAAACACCATATATTTT; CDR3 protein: CATSDGGRNTIYF
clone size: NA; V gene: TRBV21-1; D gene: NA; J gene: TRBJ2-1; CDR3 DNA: TGTGCCAGCAGCAAAGAAGTCCGGGTTCCCTACAATGAGCAGTTCTTC; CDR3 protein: CASSKEVRVPYNEQFF
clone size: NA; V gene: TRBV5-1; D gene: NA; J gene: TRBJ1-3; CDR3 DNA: TGCGCCAGCAGCTTGGCCGCAGGGTCCGGAAACACCATATATTTT; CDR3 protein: CASSLAAGSGNTIYF
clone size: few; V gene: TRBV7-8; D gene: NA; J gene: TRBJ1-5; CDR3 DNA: TGTGCCAGCAGCTTGCAAACAGCCCTATTCAATCAGCCCCAGCATTTT; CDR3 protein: CASSLQTALFNQPQHF
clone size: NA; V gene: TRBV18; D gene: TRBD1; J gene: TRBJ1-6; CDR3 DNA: TGTGCCAGCTCACCGGGACAGGGGATTCAGGGACCCCTCCACTTT; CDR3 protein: CASSPGQGIQGPLHF
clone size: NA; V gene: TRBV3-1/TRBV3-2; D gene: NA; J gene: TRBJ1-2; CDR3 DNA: TGTGCCAGCAGCCCCCACTCCAGGGAATATGGCTACACCTTC; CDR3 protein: CASSPHSREYGYTF
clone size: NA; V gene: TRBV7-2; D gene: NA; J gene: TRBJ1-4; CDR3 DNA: TGTGCCAGCAGCCTGAGCGGGGGAACTAATGAAAAACTGTTTTTT; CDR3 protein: CASSLSGGTNEKLFF
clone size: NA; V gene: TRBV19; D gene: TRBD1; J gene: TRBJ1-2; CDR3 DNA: TGTGCCAGTAGTATAGGAGGGACAGCAGGAGGCTACACCTTC; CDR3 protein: CASSIGGTAGGYTF
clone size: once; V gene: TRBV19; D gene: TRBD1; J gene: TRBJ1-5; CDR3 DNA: TGTGCCAGTGGGTTAACAGGGGGCGCGGGGAATCAGCCCCAGCATTTT; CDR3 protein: CASGLTGGAGNQPQHF
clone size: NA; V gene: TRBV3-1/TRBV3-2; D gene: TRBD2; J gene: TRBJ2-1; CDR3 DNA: TGTGCCAGCAGCCAAGAGGCTAGCGGGCACAATGAGCAGTTCTTC; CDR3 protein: CASSQEASGHNEQFF
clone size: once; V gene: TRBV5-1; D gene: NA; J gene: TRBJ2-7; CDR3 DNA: TGCGCCAGCAGCCCCAGGGGAATGGACTACGAGCAGTACTTC; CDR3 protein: CASSPRGMDYEQYF
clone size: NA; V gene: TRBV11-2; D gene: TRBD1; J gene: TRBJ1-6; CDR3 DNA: TGTGCCAGCAGCCCGGGGACAGATTCACCCCTCCACTTT; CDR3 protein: CASSPGTDSPLHF
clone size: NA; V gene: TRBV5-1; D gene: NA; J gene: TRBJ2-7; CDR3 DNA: TGCGCCAGCAGCTCTGGACAGTTCCCTAGCTCCTACGAGCAGTACTTC; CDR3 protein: CASSSGQFPSSYEQYF
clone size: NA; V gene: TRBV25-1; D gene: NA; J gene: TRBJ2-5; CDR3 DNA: TGTGCCAGCAGTGAACTTGGACAACAGTACCAAGAGACCCAGTACTTC; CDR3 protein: CASSELGQQYQETQYF
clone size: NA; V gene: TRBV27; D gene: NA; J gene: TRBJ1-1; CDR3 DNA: TGTGCCAGCAGTAGAGGGTGGAACACTGAAGCTTTCTTT; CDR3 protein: CASSRGWNTEAFF
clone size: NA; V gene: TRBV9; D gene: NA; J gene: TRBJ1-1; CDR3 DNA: TGTGCCAGCAGCGTAGGACTACTAAGGAACGCTGAAGCTTTCTTT; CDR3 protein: CASSVGLLRNAEAFF
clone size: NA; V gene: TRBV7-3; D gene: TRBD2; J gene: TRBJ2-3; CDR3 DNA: TGTGCCAGCAGTCCCAGACTAGCGGGAGTAGATACGCAGTATTTT; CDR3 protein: CASSPRLAGVDTQYF
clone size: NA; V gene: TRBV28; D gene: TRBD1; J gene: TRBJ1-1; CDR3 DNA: TGTGCCAGCAGCCACGGACAGGGGGCCGTCGCTTTCTTT; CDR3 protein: CASSHGQGAVAFF
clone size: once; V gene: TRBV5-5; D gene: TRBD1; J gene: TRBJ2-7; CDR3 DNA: TGTGCCAGCAGCTTGGGGGGACAGAACTACGAGCAGTACTTC; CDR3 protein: CASSLGGQNYEQYF
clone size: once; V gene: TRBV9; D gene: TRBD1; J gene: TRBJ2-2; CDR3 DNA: TGTGCCAGCAGCGCACAGGGGGCGAACACCGGGGAGCTGTTTTTT; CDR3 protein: CASSAQGANTGELFF
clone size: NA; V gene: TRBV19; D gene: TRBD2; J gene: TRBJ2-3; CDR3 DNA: TGTGCCAGTACACGGGGCCGGACTAGCGGGAGCACAGATACGCAGTATTTT; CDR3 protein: CASTRGRTSGSTDTQYF
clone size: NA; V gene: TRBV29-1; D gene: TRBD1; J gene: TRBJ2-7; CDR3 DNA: TGCAGCGTTGGGGACAGAACCTACGAGCAGTACTTC; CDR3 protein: CSVGDRTYEQYF
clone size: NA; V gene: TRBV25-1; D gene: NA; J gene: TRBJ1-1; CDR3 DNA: TGTGCCAGCAGTGAGACAATGAACACTGAAGCTTTCTTT; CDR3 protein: CASSETMNTEAFF
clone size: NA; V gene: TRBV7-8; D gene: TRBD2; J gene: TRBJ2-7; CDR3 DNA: TGTGCCAGCAGCTTAAGCCGCGGCCCGGGACTAGTCAAAATGGCCTACGAGCAGTACTTC; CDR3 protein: CASSLSRGPGLVKMAYEQYF
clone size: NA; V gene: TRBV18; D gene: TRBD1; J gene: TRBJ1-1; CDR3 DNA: TGTGCCAGCTCACCCACACGACAGGGGGCTCAAACTGAAGCTTTCTTT; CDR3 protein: CASSPTRQGAQTEAFF
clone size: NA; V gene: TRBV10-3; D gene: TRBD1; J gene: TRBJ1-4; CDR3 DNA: TGTGCCATCAGTGAGTCGAGGGGACAGGGGGATGAAAAACTGTTTTTT; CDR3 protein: CAISESRGQGDEKLFF
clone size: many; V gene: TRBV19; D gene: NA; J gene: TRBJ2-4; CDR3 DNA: TGTGCCAGTACCCTGTCCGGCGGGCTGAGTCTAGCCAAAAACATTCAGTACTTC; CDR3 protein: CASTLSGGLSLAKNIQYF
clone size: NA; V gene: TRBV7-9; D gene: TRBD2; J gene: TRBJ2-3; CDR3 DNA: TGTGCCAGCAGCTTAACGGGCGGGAGGGTTACAGATACGCAGTATTTT; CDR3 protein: CASSLTGGRVTDTQYF
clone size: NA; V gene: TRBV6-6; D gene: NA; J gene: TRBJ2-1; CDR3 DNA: TGTGCCAGCAGTTACCCGGACCGCGGACAGGAGCAGTTCTTC; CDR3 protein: CASSYPDRGQEQFF
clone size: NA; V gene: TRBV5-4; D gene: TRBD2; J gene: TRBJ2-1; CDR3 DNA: TGTGCCAGCAGCGTTAGCGGGGGGGCGGTCAATGAGCAGTTCTTC; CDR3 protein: CASSVSGGAVNEQFF
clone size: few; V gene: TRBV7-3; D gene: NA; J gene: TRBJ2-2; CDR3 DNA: TGTGCCAGCAGCTCGGGGTCCACCGGGGAGCTGTTTTTT; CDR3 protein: CASSSGSTGELFF
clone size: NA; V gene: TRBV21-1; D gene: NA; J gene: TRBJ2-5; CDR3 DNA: TGTGCCAGCAGCAAAGAGACTCTAGCGGGAGGGGATGTCGAGACCCAGTACTTC; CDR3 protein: CASSKETLAGGDVETQYF
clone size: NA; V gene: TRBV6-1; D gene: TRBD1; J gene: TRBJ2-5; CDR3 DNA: TGTGCCAGCAGTGACAGGGGCAGACAGGGGAACCGGGAGACCCAGTACTTC; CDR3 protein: CASSDRGRQGNRETQYF
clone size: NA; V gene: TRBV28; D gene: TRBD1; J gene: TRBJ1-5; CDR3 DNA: TGTGCCAGCAAAACAGGGGGCTCTATCATTAGCAATCAGCCCCAGCATTTT; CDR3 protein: CASKTGGSIISNQPQHF